Presented here are 27 T cell receptor beta chains from one specimen sequenced in a study of blood T cell repertoires in COVID-19. Clones were sequenced by immunoSEQ multiplex PCR, and TCRdb holds only the in-frame ones, with some missing. The sample holds some 220,000 clones, 70% to 90% seen once. Sequenced material: peripheral blood. The receptors shown here come from an older woman with active or convalescent COVID-19.

The rearrangement joins TRBV5-4 to TRBJ2-2; 9 bases agree with TRBD2. The germline V gene has CDR1 SGHNT and CDR2 YYREEE (reference sequence). Germline trimming cut 4 bases from V and 4 bases from J; bases unmatched to any gene: 5. The CDR3 runs 15 residues. The CDR3 region is CASSLGSGGTGELFF. CDR3 sequence (DNA): TGTGCCAGCAGCCTGGGTAGCGGGGGCACCGGGGAGCTGTTTTTT. Combining the CDR3 with reference TRBV5-4 and TRBJ2-2 gives the whole variable domain ETGVTQSPTHLIKTRGQQVTLRCSSQSGHNTVSWYQQALGQGPQFIFQYYREEENGRGNFPPRFSGLQFPNYSSELNVNALELDDSALYLCASSLGSGGTGELFFGEGSRLTVL.

The sample holds one count of this clone. At the DNA level, this CDR3 is encoded by other sequences in the same sample as well. V gene TRBV29-1 combines with J gene TRBJ1-1, with 9 bases fitting TRBD1. The CDR3 totals 13 residues. Trimming took 7 bases from V and 4 from J; bases not matched to a gene: 7. Germline assignment: CDR1 SQVTM and CDR2 ANQGSEA. The DNA for the CDR3 is TGCAGCGCCCGGACAGGGGATGGCACTGAAGCTTTCTTT. Protein product: CSARTGDGTEAFF.

V gene TRBV5-1 combines with J gene TRBJ2-2; TRBD1 aligns across 11 bases. The J segment lost 1 base and the V segment lost 4 bases, leaving 9 bases of the junction unmatched. The CDR3 has 18 amino acids. Germline CDR1 reads SGHRS; CDR2 reads YFSETQ. The CDR3: CASSAGTGGQMNTGELFF. The CDR3 DNA is TGCGCCAGCAGCGCCGGGACAGGGGGTCAGATGAACACCGGGGAGCTGTTTTTT.

The rearrangement joins TRBV19 to TRBJ2-1; 8 bases align to TRBD2. CDR3 length: 15 amino acids. J lost 6 bases, V lost 4 bases, and 8 bases had no gene match. Germline V gene lookup returns CDR1 LNHDA and CDR2 SQIVND (reference sequence). CDR3 bases: TGTGCCAGTAGTAAGAGCGGGAGCCCTCCCAATGAGCAGTTCTTC. Translation gives CASSKSGSPPNEQFF.

The chain combines TRBV2 with TRBJ2-3; 7 bases match TRBD2. The germline CDR1 and CDR2 sequences are SNHLY and FYNNEI. The V and J ends lost 7 bases and 1 base, in that order; junction bases with no gene match: 5. The CDR3 has 14 residues. In DNA form, the CDR3 reads TGTGCCAGCAACCCGAGCGGGGGCACAGATACGCAGTATTTT. Encoded protein: CASNPSGGTDTQYF.

In its sample, this clone was seen once. The chain carries TRBV7-2 and TRBJ2-3; TRBD2 matches 7 bases. CDR3 length: 16 amino acids. CDR1 is SGHTA, CDR2 FQGNSA, per germline. V lost 4 bases and J lost 1; bases outside the gene matches: 8. CDR3 residues: CASSSKRGEGTDTQYF. For the CDR3, the DNA is TGTGCCAGCAGCTCAAAACGGGGGGAGGGCACAGATACGCAGTATTTT.

V usage is TRBV5-4 and J usage is TRBJ2-1; TRBD2 is a possible D gene (5 bases). Between the trimmed V and J ends, which lost 4 bases and 6 bases, there was a span of 17 bases. Germline-derived CDR1 and CDR2 are SGHNT and YYREEE (reference sequence). This CDR3 is 15 amino acids long. DNA for the CDR3: TGTGCCAGCAGCATTGAGGGATTACCGGTCAATGAGCAGTTCTTC. Translated: CASSIEGLPVNEQFF.

The chain links TRBV7-9 to TRBJ1-3, with no clear D. The germline gives CDR1 SEHNR, CDR2 FQNEAQ (reference sequence). The V and J ends lost 1 base and 0 bases respectively, with 7 bases between them. The CDR3 is made up of 15 amino acids. The CDR3, as DNA: TGTGCCAGCAGCTTAGACCAACTCTCTGGAAACACCATATATTTT. Translation gives CASSLDQLSGNTIYF.

V is TRBV6-1 and J is TRBJ1-1, with a weak D call TRBD1 (5 bases). Trimming removed 4 bases from V and 3 bases from J, with 15 bases in between. This CDR3 contains 15 residues. Germline CDR1 MNHNS, CDR2 SASEGT. The chain's CDR3 is CASSAFWGGDTEAFF. DNA for the CDR3: TGTGCCAGCAGTGCCTTTTGGGGAGGGGACACTGAAGCTTTCTTT.

The chain recombines TRBV6-5 with TRBJ2-7; 13 bases are a match to TRBD2. The germline gives CDR1 MNHEY, CDR2 SVGAGI. Trimming at V came to 7 bases and at J to 5 bases, leaving 5 bases not matched to a gene. This CDR3 has 14 residues. This CDR3 reads CASTRGTSGNEQYF. The CDR3 nucleotides are TGTGCCAGCACCCGAGGGACTAGCGGGAACGAGCAGTACTTC.

The chain uses TRBV11-3 and TRBJ2-5; 8 bases fit TRBD1. The CDR3 spans 15 residues. Trimming removed 1 base from V and 3 bases from J; junction bases left unmatched: 4. CDR1 is SGHNT, CDR2 YENEEA, per germline. CDR3 sequence (DNA): TGTGCCAGCAGCTTAGGTCGGACAGGGAAAGAGACCCAGTACTTC. Translation: CASSLGRTGKETQYF.

The chain recombines TRBV7-6 with TRBJ2-5; TRBD2 matches 7 bases. The V and J ends lost 2 bases and 1 base, in that order; junction bases with no gene match: 4. The CDR3 contains 15 residues. The germline V gene encodes CDR1 SGHVS and CDR2 FNYEAQ. The CDR3: CASSLLAVVQETQYF. The DNA of the CDR3 is TGTGCCAGCAGCTTACTAGCGGTAGTCCAAGAGACCCAGTACTTC.

The chain joins TRBV5-1 to TRBJ1-3; 7 bases line up with TRBD1. Trimming at V came to 1 base and at J to 0 bases, leaving 1 base not matched to a gene. CDR1 SGHRS and CDR2 YFSETQ come from the germline V gene. This CDR3 comprises 15 residues. The CDR3 loop reads CASSLRTGSGNTIYF. CDR3 sequence (DNA): TGCGCCAGCAGCTTGCGGACAGGCTCTGGAAACACCATATATTTT.

The DNA for the CDR3 is TGTGCCAGCAGTCTAGGAGCCCTAGGATCCTACAATGAGCAGTTCTTC. This translates into CASSLGALGSYNEQFF. This rearrangement joins TRBV5-6 to TRBJ2-1; no clear D gene. Germline assignment: CDR1 SGHDT and CDR2 YYEEEE. The CDR3 is made up of 16 amino acids. V lost 5 bases, J lost 1 base, and 16 bases lay in between.

This chain joins TRBV6-5 and TRBJ1-1; D may be TRBD1 (5 bases). Between the trimmed V and J ends, which lost 8 bases and 1 base, there was a span of 17 bases. This CDR3 is built from 15 residues. Germline V lookup: CDR1 MNHEY, CDR2 SVGAGI. DNA for the CDR3: TGTGCCAGCTGGAGACAGCCTGCCGCGAACACTGAAGCTTTCTTT. Translating it yields CASWRQPAANTEAFF.

This sequence joins TRBV5-1 and TRBJ1-5; no reliable D call. V dropped 1 base and J dropped 1 base, with 12 bases sitting between them. This CDR3 has 16 residues. The V gene's germline CDR1 is SGHRS and CDR2 YFSETQ. The CDR3 protein is CASSLWGGQSNQPQHF. The CDR3 DNA sequence: TGCGCCAGCAGCTTGTGGGGAGGGCAGAGCAATCAGCCCCAGCATTTT.

The genes are TRBV15 and TRBJ1-5, with D perhaps TRBD1 (5 bases). Germline V gene lookup returns CDR1 LNHNV and CDR2 YYDKDF (reference sequence). Trimming left V 0 bases short and J 6 bases short, with 6 bases between. This CDR3 contains 13 residues. For the CDR3, the DNA is TGTGCCACCAGCAGAGACAGGGTTCAGCCCCAGCATTTT. Translating it yields CATSRDRVQPQHF.

The chain joins TRBV11-3 to TRBJ2-2; TRBD1 matches 8 bases. With 5 bases clipped from V and 6 bases from J, the junction kept 5 bases outside the gene matches. Germline CDR1 SGHNT, CDR2 YENEEA. The CDR3 sequence is 14 residues long. CDR3 sequence reads: CASSKARGPGELFF. The CDR3 DNA reads TGTGCCAGCAGCAAGGCCAGGGGGCCCGGGGAGCTGTTTTTT.

The rearrangement uses TRBV15 and TRBJ2-5; TRBD1 aligns across 9 bases. After removal of 0 bases from V and 6 bases from J, the junction contained 8 bases not matched to a gene. Germline V lookup: CDR1 LNHNV, CDR2 YYDKDF (reference sequence). The length of the CDR3 is 16 residues. The CDR3 reads CATSRDPGQGLQTQYF. The CDR3 bases are TGTGCCACCAGCAGAGATCCGGGACAGGGCCTGCAGACCCAGTACTTC.

The chain is built from TRBV28 and TRBJ2-7; 7 positions match TRBD1. Looked up from germline, CDR1 is MDHEN and CDR2 is SYDVKM. This CDR3 contains 15 residues. Trimming cost V 3 bases and J 1 base; bases outside gene matches: 6. The CDR3 DNA reads TGTGCCAGCAGTTTTCTCCCGGGACAGTCCTACGAGCAGTACGTC. Its protein is CASSFLPGQSYEQYV.

This rearrangement joins TRBV10-2 to TRBJ2-1; maybe TRBD2 (5 bases). CDR1 and CDR2 from the germline V gene are WSHSY and SAAADI. The CDR3 covers 14 residues. V shed 0 bases and J shed 8 bases, with 11 bases lying between them. CDR3 protein: CASSESLVPDEQFF. CDR3 nucleotides: TGCGCCAGCAGTGAGTCACTAGTCCCTGATGAGCAGTTCTTC.

V is TRBV19 and J is TRBJ2-3, with D perhaps TRBD1 (6 bases). Germline V gene lookup returns CDR1 LNHDA and CDR2 SQIVND (reference sequence). The ends were cut back, 3 bases at V and 0 bases at J, with 13 bases in the middle. The CDR3 length is 16 residues. The CDR3 coding sequence is TGTGCCAGTAGTATTCGGACAGCTACTAGCACAGATACGCAGTATTTT. It yields the protein CASSIRTATSTDTQYF.

The sample holds one count of this clone. CDR3 sequence reads: CATRGLAGVGYYEQYF. CDR3 DNA sequence: TGTGCCACCAGAGGACTAGCGGGGGTGGGTTACTACGAGCAGTACTTC. The chain has TRBV19 and TRBJ2-7, with 13 bases identical to TRBD2. Germline-derived CDR1 and CDR2 are LNHDA and SQIVND (reference sequence). CDR3 size: 16 residues. The junction had 12 bases not matched to a gene; V was cut back by 10 bases and J by 3 bases.

This clone was recorded only once. This chain links TRBV5-1 with TRBJ2-7; possible D gene TRBD1, 8 bases. Germline assignment: CDR1 SGHRS and CDR2 YFSETQ. V lost 4 bases and J lost 1, with 15 bases in between. The CDR3 extends over 15 amino acids. This CDR3 reads CASSPKQGGSYEQYF. CDR3 in DNA: TGCGCCAGCAGCCCAAAACAGGGGGGGTCCTACGAGCAGTACTTC.

The rearrangement joins TRBV11-2 to TRBJ1-2, with 7 bases aligning to TRBD1. The length of the CDR3 is 12 residues. V was clipped by 5 bases and J by 4 bases; unmatched bases: 1. Germline V gene lookup returns CDR1 SGHAT and CDR2 FQNNGV. CDR3 amino acids: CASSGDSYGYTF. The CDR3 nucleotides read TGTGCCAGCAGCGGGGACAGCTATGGCTACACCTTC.

This chain links TRBV30 with TRBJ1-5; D is perhaps TRBD1 (6 bases). In germline, CDR1 is GTSNPN, CDR2 SVGIG (reference sequence). Trimming took 0 bases from V and 7 from J, leaving 16 bases between them. The length of the CDR3 is 15 residues. CDR3 bases: TGTGCCTGGAGTGTCAGGGGCAGGGGTAAGCAGCCCCAGCATTTT. Translated: CAWSVRGRGKQPQHF.

In this sample, this clone turned up a few times. CDR3 DNA: TGCGCCAGCAGCTATTCAACAATCGGACTAGCGGGCACCGGGGAGCTGTTTTTT. Translating it yields CASSYSTIGLAGTGELFF. The rearrangement joins TRBV5-1 to TRBJ2-2; 11 bases map to TRBD2. CDR1 SGHRS and CDR2 YFSETQ come from the germline V gene. The CDR3 is 18 amino acids. J gave up 4 bases and V 3 bases, and 11 bases lay outside the gene matches.